This T cell receptor (beta chain) stems from a study of control samples from healthy donors and cancer patients. This table comes from immunoSEQ multiplex PCR, and its TCRdb copy is limited to in-frame clones, with some not included. The table has about 58,000 clones, around 87% seen once. In germline, CDR1 is SEHNR, CDR2 FQNEAQ (reference sequence). The V and J ends lost 4 bases and 5 bases, in that order; junction bases with no gene match: 6. CDR3 length: 15 amino acids. The J gene is TRBJ2-3, the V gene TRBV7-9; 10 bases agree with TRBD2. The clonotype originates from a woman aged 55-70 years with lung cancer. The sample comprised PBMCs. The CDR3 nucleotides read TGTGCCAGCAGCTCCCTAGCGGGGGAGGGAGATACGCAGTATTTT. Encoded protein: CASSSLAGEGDTQYF.